This T cell receptor beta chain derives from a study of T-cell reconstitution after alpha-beta-depleted transplantation in children. Whole-study findings and limits: Approximately two months post-transplant, alpha-beta T cells reportedly originated from several hundred expanded graft clones. From surviving recipient T cells and thymic progenitors came the high day-60 TCRbeta diversity observed in some patients. Newly produced T cells mostly provided counts and TCRbeta diversity after one year, as hyperexpanded clones declined.

This clonotype came up a few times. Its target is unknown. This CDR3 region has 14 residues. Per germline, CDR1 SGHRS and CDR2 YFSETQ. V lost 4 bases, J lost 1 base, and 12 bases lay in between. Library preparation (for TCRbeta) was performed with unique molecular identifiers. TCRdb re-derived calls from the PCR reads in MiXCR, one entry per CDR3 protein. Here the sample spans 530,000 or so distinct CDR3 sequences, roughly a quarter being singletons. Sample: PBMCs, taken before TCRalphabeta/CD19-depleted stem cell transplant. The TCR was taken from a boy under two years old with Wiskott-Aldrich syndrome, due to receive a stem cell transplant. The V call is TRBV5-1, the J call TRBJ2-7; tentative D call: TRBD1 (6 bases). The CDR3 spells CASSPGTPSYEQYF. CDR3 DNA sequence: TGCGCCAGCAGCCCCGGGACACCTTCCTACGAGCAGTACTTC.